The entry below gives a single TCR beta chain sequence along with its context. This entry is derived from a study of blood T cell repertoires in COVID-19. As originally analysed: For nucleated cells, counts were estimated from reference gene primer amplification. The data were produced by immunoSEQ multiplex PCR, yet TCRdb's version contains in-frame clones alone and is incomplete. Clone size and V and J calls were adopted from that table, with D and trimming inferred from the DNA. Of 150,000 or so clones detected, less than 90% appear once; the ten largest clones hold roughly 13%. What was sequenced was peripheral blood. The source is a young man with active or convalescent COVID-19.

The CDR3 DNA sequence: TGTGCCAGCAGGGTGACAGGGATTAATGAAAAACTGTTTTTT. This sequence encodes CASRVTGINEKLFF. The V gene is TRBV28, the J gene TRBJ1-4; TRBD1 matches at 7 bases. The CDR3 length is 14 residues. V gave up 6 bases and J gave up 4 bases; unmatched junction bases: 5. Germline V gives CDR1 MDHEN, CDR2 SYDVKM.